The 17 T cell receptor beta chains in this list originate from one sample, sequenced in a study of identical twins. One entry per CDR3 protein, called by TCRdb with MiXCR from the 5' RACE reads. The repertoire holds under 350,000 distinct CDR3 sequences, with roughly 10% as singletons. The data were also submitted as part of a second study, on yellow fever vaccine responses in identical twins.

Sequencing was carried out using CD8+ T cells sorted from blood. The receptors originated from a woman aged 18-29 years in good health.

This clonotype was counted a few times. The chain carries TRBV4-1 and TRBJ2-1; D ambiguous. Trimming pared 1 base from V and 5 bases from J, leaving 9 bases between. CDR1 is MGHRA, CDR2 YSYEKL, per germline. The CDR3 spans 14 residues. In DNA form, the CDR3 reads TGCGCCAGCAGCCAAGGACTGGAACACAATGAGCAGTTCTTC. Translating gives CASSQGLEHNEQFF.

This clonotype was recorded at least ten times. The genes are TRBV6-5 and TRBJ1-5, with D hard to call. The germline V gene encodes CDR1 MNHEY and CDR2 SVGAGI. V lost 0 bases and J 2 bases, leaving 8 bases between the germline ends. This CDR3 spans 15 amino acids. CDR3 nucleotides: TGTGCCAGCAGTTACTCGACGGGCGGCAATCAGCCCCAGCATTTT. It encodes CASSYSTGGNQPQHF.

The V and J genes are TRBV18 and TRBJ2-5; D possibly corresponds to TRBD2 (5 bases). CDR3 size: 14 residues. The V gene's germline CDR1 is KGHSH and CDR2 LQKENI. The V gene lost 3 bases and the J gene lost 1 base, with 9 bases spanning the gap. CDR3 residues: CASSPEVGQETQYF. CDR3 DNA: TGTGCCAGCTCACCGGAGGTGGGCCAAGAGACCCAGTACTTC.

The chain joins TRBV4-1 to TRBJ2-1, with D uncertain. The germline CDR1 and CDR2 sequences are MGHRA and YSYEKL. Deletions cut 0 bases from V and 3 bases from J, with 18 bases between. CDR3 length: 18 amino acids. The CDR3 DNA follows: TGCGCCAGCAGCCAAGACCCATCCGGGCCTGATTTCTACAATGAGCAGTTCTTC. This gives the protein CASSQDPSGPDFYNEQFF.

This clonotype was recorded at least ten times. J is TRBJ2-1 and V is TRBV6-4; TRBD2 agrees at 9 bases. Unmatched junction bases numbered 11, after V lost 0 bases and J lost 5 bases. Germline V gene sequence: CDR1 MRHNA, CDR2 SNTAGT. The CDR3 has 18 residues. The CDR3: CASSDSPGAGGPDNEQFF. The CDR3 region has the DNA TGTGCCAGCAGTGACTCGCCTGGGGCGGGGGGGCCCGACAATGAGCAGTTCTTC.

The rearrangement uses TRBV7-9 and TRBJ2-7, with 9 bases matching TRBD2. The V gene end was trimmed by 5 bases and the J gene end by 7 bases; junction bases not matched to a gene: 12. The CDR3 runs 15 residues. CDR1 is SEHNR, CDR2 FQNEAQ, per germline (reference sequence). The CDR3 DNA reads as TGTGCCAGCAGCCCGCGACTAGCGGAGGCGGGAGAGCAGTACTTC. It is translated as CASSPRLAEAGEQYF. Based on the CDR3 plus reference TRBV7-9 and TRBJ2-7, the full variable domain is DTGVSQNPRHKITKRGQNVTFRCDPISEHNRLYWYRQTLGQGPEFLTYFQNEAQLEKSRLLSDRFSAERPKGSFSTLEIQRTEQGDSAMYLCASSPRLAEAGEQYFGPGTRLTVT.

In this sample, this clonotype turned up many times. The chain is built from TRBV9 and TRBJ1-2; TRBD1 might be the D (6 bases). Germline CDR1 is SGDLS and CDR2 is YYNGEE. The V end was cut by 0 bases, the J end by 6 bases, with 12 bases between. The CDR3 is made up of 14 amino acids. This CDR3 reads CASSVVDRTHGYTF. DNA for the CDR3: TGTGCCAGCAGCGTAGTTGACAGGACCCATGGCTACACCTTC.

J is TRBJ2-5 and V is TRBV6-2 or TRBV6-3, with TRBD2 as a possible D gene (6 bases). Germline V lookup: CDR1 MNHEY, CDR2 SVGEGT. Trimming pared 2 bases from V and 1 base from J, leaving 14 bases between. CDR3 length equals 16 residues. The CDR3 loop reads CASSYGLGRGQETQYF. The CDR3 DNA follows: TGTGCCAGCAGTTACGGTCTAGGGCGGGGCCAAGAGACCCAGTACTTC.

The CDR3 loop is CASSLTGNSYNEQFF. In DNA form, the CDR3 reads TGCGCCAGCAGCTTGACCGGGAACTCCTACAATGAGCAGTTCTTC. The rearrangement links TRBV5-1 to TRBJ2-1, with D possibly TRBD2 on 5 matching bases. Trimming took off 1 base at V and 0 bases at J, with 8 bases between the two ends. This CDR3 spans 15 amino acids. CDR1 SGHRS and CDR2 YFSETQ come from the germline V gene.

This clonotype occurred a few times. The genes are TRBV7-9 and TRBJ2-5; D not certain. This CDR3 is 14 amino acids long. The germline gives CDR1 SEHNR, CDR2 FQNEAQ (reference sequence). Trimming cost V 0 bases and J 4 bases, with 9 bases left between them. DNA for the CDR3: TGTGCCAGCAGCTTAGCGTTGGGCTCAGAGACCCAGTACTTC. Its translation is CASSLALGSETQYF. Based on the CDR3 plus reference TRBV7-9 and TRBJ2-5, the full variable domain is DTGVSQNPRHKITKRGQNVTFRCDPISEHNRLYWYRQTLGQGPEFLTYFQNEAQLEKSRLLSDRFSAERPKGSFSTLEIQRTEQGDSAMYLCASSLALGSETQYFGPGTRLLVL.

This clonotype was seen only a few times. The chain joins TRBV27 to TRBJ2-1; D is ambiguous. Germline V gene sequence: CDR1 MNHEY, CDR2 SMNVEV (reference sequence). V was cut by 4 bases and J by 8 bases, with 9 bases left in between. The CDR3 spans 12 residues. CDR3 residues: CASSYRADEQFF. The CDR3 DNA is TGTGCCAGCAGTTATCGTGCGGATGAGCAGTTCTTC.

V is TRBV7-2 and J is TRBJ2-1; tentatively, D is TRBD2 (7 bases). Germline assignment: CDR1 SGHTA and CDR2 FQGNSA. The germline V and J ends were trimmed by 7 bases and 7 bases, with 20 bases remaining between them. This CDR3 comprises 15 residues. The CDR3, as DNA: TGTGCCAGCACCTGGCGTCGGGGGGCCCTTAATGAGCAGTTCTTC. It encodes CASTWRRGALNEQFF.

This chain uses TRBV3-1 with TRBJ2-7; D call uncertain. Per germline, CDR1 LGHDT and CDR2 YNNKEL (reference sequence). Trimming pared 6 bases from V and 3 bases from J, leaving 15 bases between. This CDR3 has 14 residues. In nucleotides, the CDR3 is TGTGCCAGCAGGCCACAATGGGGTAGCTACGAGCAGTACTTC. It translates to CASRPQWGSYEQYF.

There are a few counts of this clonotype. The rearrangement uses TRBV9 and TRBJ1-3; a possible D gene is TRBD1 (5 bases). V was pared by 1 base and J by 4 bases, with 12 bases between. The CDR3 is made up of 15 amino acids. Germline V CDR1 and CDR2: SGDLS, YYNGEE. DNA for the CDR3: TGTGCCAGCAGCGTATCCGACGGGGCAGGAAACACCATATATTTT. It is translated as CASSVSDGAGNTIYF.

This clonotype was detected ten times or more. The chain is built from TRBV5-1 and TRBJ1-1; the D gene is possibly TRBD1 (5 bases). Germline values: CDR1 SGHRS, CDR2 YFSETQ. This CDR3 spans 15 amino acids. Trimming removed 0 bases from V and 8 bases from J, with 17 bases in between. The CDR3 sequence: CASSLAGYRGREAFF. CDR3 bases: TGCGCCAGCAGCTTGGCCGGCTATCGGGGGAGGGAAGCTTTCTTT. The full variable domain, rest sourced from reference TRBV5-1 and TRBJ1-1, is KAGVTQTPRYLIKTRGQQVTLSCSPISGHRSVSWYQQTPGQGLQFLFEYFSETQRNKGNFPGRFSGRQFSNSRSEMNVSTLELGDSALYLCASSLAGYRGREAFFGQGTRLTVV.

This clonotype was found many times. V is TRBV6-1 and J is TRBJ2-3; TRBD1 is a possible D gene (5 bases). Germline loops: CDR1 MNHNS, CDR2 SASEGT. With 5 bases removed from V and 6 bases from J, the gap between germline ends came to 12 bases. The CDR3 spans 13 residues. This CDR3 reads CASSIGASDTQYF. The CDR3 bases are TGTGCCAGCAGTATTGGGGCTTCTGATACGCAGTATTTT.

This clonotype was found a few times. The gene calls are TRBV24-1 and TRBJ2-3; D gene uncertain. The germline V and J ends were trimmed by 2 bases and 4 bases, with 21 bases remaining between them. Germline values: CDR1 KGHDR, CDR2 SFDVKD. The CDR3 runs 18 residues. The CDR3 spells CATSDSVWEPTAPDTQYF. CDR3 coding DNA: TGTGCCACCAGTGATTCCGTCTGGGAACCCACGGCCCCAGATACGCAGTATTTT.